These 27 T cell receptor beta chains came from one sample sequenced in a study of blood T cell repertoires in COVID-19. Profiled with immunoSEQ multiplex PCR; TCRdb holds only in-frame clones, not every one. The sample includes tens of thousands of clones, 78% seen only once; the top ten take 30% to 40%. The sequenced material came from peripheral blood. Receptor source: a man older than 75 with acute or convalescent COVID-19.

This chain connects TRBV6-5 to TRBJ2-7; no clear D gene. Trimming left V 4 bases short and J 3 bases short, with 4 bases between. The CDR3 has 11 amino acids. Germline loops: CDR1 MNHEY, CDR2 SVGAGI. CDR3 amino acids: CASSSFYEQYF. The CDR3 bases are TGTGCCAGCAGTTCCTTCTACGAGCAGTACTTC.

The chain carries TRBV2 and TRBJ1-2; no firm D call. The CDR3 length is 11 residues. Trimming took off 7 bases at V and 6 bases at J, with 9 bases between the two ends. Looked up from germline, CDR1 is SNHLY and CDR2 is FYNNEI. CDR3 sequence reads: CASNLGDGYTF. In DNA, the CDR3 is TGTGCCAGCAATCTCGGGGATGGCTACACCTTC.

This rearrangement joins TRBV29-1 to TRBJ1-1; 7 bases map to TRBD1. The ends lost 0 bases at V and 11 bases at J; junction bases unmatched: 6. The CDR3 spans 12 residues. From germline, CDR1 is SQVTM and CDR2 ANQGSEA. CDR3 nucleotide sequence: TGCAGCGTTGAAGAAGGAGGACAGGTGGCTTTCTTT. This encodes CSVEEGGQVAFF.

The chain uses TRBV30 and TRBJ1-4; D possibly corresponds to TRBD1 (6 bases). Germline lookup yields CDR1 GTSNPN and CDR2 SVGIG (reference sequence). V gave up 5 bases and J gave up 3 bases, with 16 bases separating them. CDR3 length: 15 amino acids. CDR3 DNA sequence: TGTGCCTGGGGAAGGGGGGCGGGAGCTAATGAAAAACTGTTTTTT. It translates to CAWGRGAGANEKLFF.

This clone was counted a few times. The rearrangement uses TRBV7-3 and TRBJ2-7; 11 bases match TRBD1. Germline V gene data show CDR1 as SGHTA and CDR2 as FQGTGA. This CDR3 contains 15 residues. The V gene end was trimmed by 2 bases and the J gene end by 5 bases; junction bases not matched to a gene: 5. CDR3 DNA: TGTGCCAGCAGCTTACAGGGACAGGGGGTCAACGAGCAGTACTTC. Its protein is CASSLQGQGVNEQYF.

This clone was detected only once. The chain has TRBV12-5 and TRBJ1-1; 7 bases line up with TRBD1. CDR1 LGHNT and CDR2 FRNRAP come from the germline V gene. V was clipped by 3 bases and J by 1 base; unmatched bases: 11. CDR3 length equals 17 residues. CDR3 coding DNA: TGTGCTAGTGGTTTAAGGGTTTGGGGACAGACGAACACTGAAGCTTTCTTT. Encoded protein: CASGLRVWGQTNTEAFF.

V is TRBV27 and J is TRBJ2-4, with TRBD1 matching over 8 bases. Germline assignment: CDR1 MNHEY and CDR2 SMNVEV (reference sequence). Germline trimming cut 4 bases from V and 6 bases from J; bases unmatched to any gene: 11. The CDR3 spans 16 residues. Written as DNA, the CDR3 is TGTGCCAGCAGTTCCGTCACTAACAGGGGGATAAACATTCAGTACTTC. Protein sequence: CASSSVTNRGINIQYF.

The V call is TRBV6-5, the J call TRBJ2-2; the D gene is possibly TRBD2 (7 bases). Trimming took 8 bases from V and 6 from J, leaving 19 bases between them. Germline V CDR1 and CDR2: MNHEY, SVGAGI. The CDR3 is 15 amino acids. The CDR3 nucleotides are TGTGCCAGCCTCGAGAGGGGGGGGGCCCCCGGGGAGCTGTTTTTT. Residues: CASLERGGAPGELFF.

This clone was seen a handful of times. V is TRBV1 and J is TRBJ2-7; TRBD1, the D gene given by the table, was not confirmed from the DNA. TRBV1 is described as a pseudogene. The CDR3 is 16 residues long. In DNA, the CDR3 is TGCACCAGCAGTCGTATTACGGACAGGGCGCGGTACGAGCAGTACTTC. Translation gives CTSSRITDRARYEQYF.

This chain links TRBV18 with TRBJ1-3; no definite D call. Trimming left V 3 bases short and J 3 bases short, with 15 bases between. The CDR3 has 16 residues. The germline gives CDR1 KGHSH, CDR2 LQKENI. CDR3 bases: TGTGCCAGCTCACCCGACGGATTCCGGGGTGGAAACACCATATATTTT. It is translated as CASSPDGFRGGNTIYF.

The chain is built from TRBV20-1 and TRBJ1-1, with D perhaps matching TRBD1 (6 bases). Trimming took off 6 bases at V and 3 bases at J, with 8 bases between the two ends. Per the germline V gene, CDR1 is DFQATT and CDR2 is SNEGSKA (reference sequence). The CDR3 totals 11 residues. CDR3 region: CSARQDTEAFF. CDR3 in DNA: TGCAGTGCCCGACAGGACACTGAAGCTTTCTTT.

The chain uses TRBV5-1 and TRBJ2-1, with a tentative D call TRBD2 (7 bases). Trimming cost V 2 bases and J 3 bases, with 15 bases left between them. The CDR3 sequence is 16 residues long. The V gene's germline CDR1 is SGHRS and CDR2 YFSETQ. CDR3 in amino acids: CASSLVGGLSYNEQFF. CDR3 nucleotide sequence: TGCGCCAGCAGCTTAGTGGGGGGGCTAAGCTACAATGAGCAGTTCTTC.

This chain connects TRBV11-2 to TRBJ1-2, with 7 nucleotides matching TRBD1. Germline V gene lookup returns CDR1 SGHAT and CDR2 FQNNGV. Germline trimming cut 3 bases from V and 8 bases from J; bases unmatched to any gene: 6. The CDR3 sequence is 13 residues long. The CDR3 DNA sequence: TGTGCCAGCAGCTTGTCAGGGGGTATGGGCTACACCTTC. Translating gives CASSLSGGMGYTF.

This chain connects TRBV30 to TRBJ2-3; 7 positions match TRBD2. The germline V gene has CDR1 GTSNPN and CDR2 SVGIG (reference sequence). The CDR3 has 14 residues. Germline trimming cut 4 bases from V and 1 base from J; bases unmatched to any gene: 5. CDR3 sequence (DNA): TGTGCCTGGATAACGGGGAGGGGCACAGATACGCAGTATTTT. Translation: CAWITGRGTDTQYF.

Turning to this clone: This clone may be a read error of a much larger clone one base away. The chain joins TRBV9 to TRBJ1-6; TRBD1 matches at 8 bases. The CDR3 is 15 amino acids. CDR1 is SGDLS, CDR2 YYNGEE, per germline. CDR3 loop: CASSVEDRVNSLLHF. CDR3 coding DNA: TGTGCCAGCAGCGTAGAGGACAGGGTTAATTCACTCCTCCACTTT.

The rearrangement uses TRBV4-1 and TRBJ2-7, with TRBD2 identical over 8 bases. With V trimmed by 5 bases and J by 7 bases, 16 bases remained unmatched. The CDR3 is made up of 16 amino acids. CDR1 and CDR2 (germline): MGHRA, YSYEKL. CDR3 protein: CASSSSPIGLAREQYF. CDR3 DNA: TGCGCCAGCAGCTCCTCTCCAATCGGACTAGCTCGGGAGCAGTACTTC.

The rearrangement joins TRBV2 to TRBJ1-5; 8 bases agree with TRBD1. J was trimmed by 7 bases and V by 6 bases; bases with no gene match: 11. The germline V gene has CDR1 SNHLY and CDR2 FYNNEI. This CDR3 is 15 amino acids long. In DNA, the CDR3 is TGTGCCAGCAGGGGGGGCAGGGGGCGTCACCAGCCCCAGCATTTT. Its translation: CASRGGRGRHQPQHF.

The rearrangement links TRBV4-2 to TRBJ1-1; 7 nucleotides match TRBD1. From germline, CDR1 is LGHNA and CDR2 YNFKEQ. Germline trimming cut 0 bases from V and 6 bases from J; bases unmatched to any gene: 7. This CDR3 comprises 15 residues. The CDR3 DNA reads as TGTGCCAGCAGCCAAGATAAGGGGGCAAGGGCTGAAGCTTTCTTT. It yields the protein CASSQDKGARAEAFF.

The V and J genes are TRBV6-2 or TRBV6-3 and TRBJ2-2; the match to TRBD1 covers 9 bases. CDR1 and CDR2 (germline): MNHEY, SVGEGT. V was pared by 4 bases and J by 4 bases, with 10 bases of the junction left unmatched. The CDR3 has 17 amino acids. This CDR3 is CASSSPKGQGITGELFF. The CDR3 nucleotides read TGTGCCAGCAGTTCCCCGAAGGGACAGGGTATCACCGGGGAGCTGTTTTTT.

The sample holds one count of this clone. J is TRBJ1-2 and V is TRBV10-1; no reliable D call. There are 14 residues in the CDR3. Germline CDR1 reads WNHNN; CDR2 reads SYGVQD (reference sequence). Trimming pared 4 bases from V and 2 bases from J, leaving 11 bases between. The CDR3 region has the DNA TGCGCCAGCAGTGGAGGGCCTCTAAACTATGGCTACACCTTC. Translating it yields CASSGGPLNYGYTF.

The chain employs TRBV5-5 and TRBJ2-3; D is perhaps TRBD1 (7 bases). V gave up 2 bases and J gave up 6 bases, with 16 bases separating them. From germline, CDR1 is SGHKS and CDR2 YYEKEE (reference sequence). The CDR3 runs to 15 residues. The CDR3 nucleotides are TGTGCCAGCAGCTTTGTTGGAGGGGGCTCGGATACGCAGTATTTT. Its translation is CASSFVGGGSDTQYF. The full variable domain, in which reference TRBV5-5 and TRBJ2-3 provide the parts outside the CDR3, is DAGVTQSPTHLIKTRGQQVTLRCSPISGHKSVSWYQQVLGQGPQFIFQYYEKEERGRGNFPDRFSARQFPNYSSELNVNALLLGDSALYLCASSFVGGGSDTQYFGPGTRLTVL.

The chain recombines TRBV7-8 with TRBJ1-5; a weak D match, TRBD1 (6 bases). This CDR3 comprises 16 residues. Trimming pared 5 bases from V and 6 bases from J, leaving 20 bases between. Germline V lookup: CDR1 SGHVS, CDR2 FQNEAQ. The CDR3 sequence: CASSRLLQGIGQPQHF. Written as DNA, the CDR3 is TGTGCCAGCAGCCGCCTCCTACAGGGAATTGGTCAGCCCCAGCATTTT.

The chain recombines TRBV7-9 with TRBJ1-5; 8 positions match TRBD1. Germline lookup yields CDR1 SEHNR and CDR2 FQNEAQ (reference sequence). This CDR3 contains 15 residues. Trimming took 0 bases from V and 5 from J; bases not matched to a gene: 3. CDR3 in DNA: TGTGCCAGCAGCTTAGCTGACAGGGGTGATCAGCCCCAGCATTTT. Protein sequence: CASSLADRGDQPQHF.

The CDR3 bases are TGTGCCAGTAGTCCTCGCCAAAAACTGGACACTGAAGCTTTCTTT. As protein: CASSPRQKLDTEAFF. The rearrangement joins TRBV19 to TRBJ1-1; D not certain. Germline V gene lookup returns CDR1 LNHDA and CDR2 SQIVND (reference sequence). The CDR3 loop spans 15 amino acids. Trimming took off 5 bases at V and 3 bases at J, with 16 bases between the two ends.

CDR3 amino acids: CASSLGRDRVKGYTF. The CDR3 DNA follows: TGTGCCAGCAGCTTGGGCCGGGACAGGGTGAAAGGCTACACCTTC. This chain connects TRBV5-4 to TRBJ1-2; TRBD1 matches at 9 bases. CDR3 length equals 15 residues. Germline V gives CDR1 SGHNT, CDR2 YYREEE (reference sequence). V lost 0 bases to trimming and J lost 8 bases; unmatched junction nucleotides: 8.

This clone was detected a few times. Here the CDR3 reads CASSFGQTSGYGYTF. The DNA of the CDR3 is TGCGCCAGCAGCTTCGGACAGACCTCAGGCTATGGCTACACCTTC. The J gene is TRBJ1-2, the V gene TRBV5-1, with D perhaps matching TRBD1 (6 bases). V was shortened by 2 bases and J by 4 bases, with 15 bases between the two germline ends. CDR1 SGHRS and CDR2 YFSETQ come from the germline V gene. The CDR3 spans 15 residues.

This clone was observed a handful of times. The chain has TRBV3-1 (or the pseudogene TRBV3-2) and TRBJ2-7; 12 positions match TRBD2. Losses at the gene ends were 0 bases for V and 2 bases for J; bases not matched to a gene: 5. The CDR3 sequence is 17 residues long. Germline V gives CDR1 LGHDT, CDR2 YNNKEL (reference sequence). The CDR3 nucleotides are TGTGCCAGCAGCCAAGAACTAGCGGGGGGCGGAACCTACGAGCAGTACTTC. Protein product: CASSQELAGGGTYEQYF.